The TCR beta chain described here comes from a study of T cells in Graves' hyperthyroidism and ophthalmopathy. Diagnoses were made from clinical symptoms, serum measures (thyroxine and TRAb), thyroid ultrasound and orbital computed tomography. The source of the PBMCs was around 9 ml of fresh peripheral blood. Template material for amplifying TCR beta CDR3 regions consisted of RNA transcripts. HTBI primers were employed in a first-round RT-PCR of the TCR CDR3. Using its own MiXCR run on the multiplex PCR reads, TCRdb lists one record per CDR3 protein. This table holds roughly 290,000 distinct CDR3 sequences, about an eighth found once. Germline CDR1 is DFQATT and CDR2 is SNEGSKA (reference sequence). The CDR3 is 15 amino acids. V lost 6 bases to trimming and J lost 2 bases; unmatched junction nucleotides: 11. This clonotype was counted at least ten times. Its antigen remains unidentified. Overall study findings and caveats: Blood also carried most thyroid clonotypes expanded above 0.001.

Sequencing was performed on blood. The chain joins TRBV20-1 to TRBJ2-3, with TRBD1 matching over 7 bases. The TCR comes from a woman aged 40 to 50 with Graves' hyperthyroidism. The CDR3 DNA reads TGCAGTGCCCGACCCCGGACAGGACTCACAGATACGCAGTATTTT. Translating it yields CSARPRTGLTDTQYF.